These 2 T cell receptor beta chains were sequenced from one sample in a study of CD8 T cells in ankylosing spondylitis. TCRdb reprocessed the 5' RACE reads via MiXCR and lists one record per CDR3 protein. The table records just under 550,000 distinct CDR3 sequences, about 13% of them present only once. No antigen has been assigned to these receptors. Regarding the study as a whole: For ankylosing spondylitis blood, a TCR beta motif of 7 or 8 highly homologous variants appeared characteristic.

Sequencing was done on a sample of blood, either unsorted or a sorted T cell fraction (not recorded which). These TCRs come from a male donor with ankylosing spondylitis.

J is TRBJ2-5 and V is TRBV5-1; a weak D match, TRBD2 (7 bases). Germline loops: CDR1 SGHRS, CDR2 YFSETQ. The CDR3 extends over 15 amino acids. Trimming took 5 bases from V and 4 from J, leaving 18 bases between them. The CDR3 loop reads CASRVSGGPGETQYF. The CDR3 nucleotides are TGCGCCAGCAGAGTTTCGGGGGGCCCAGGAGAGACCCAGTACTTC.

About this clonotype: A much bigger clone sits one base away, suggesting this may be a read error. The chain employs TRBV5-1 and TRBJ2-5; TRBD2 aligns across 8 bases. This CDR3 is built from 14 residues. CDR1 and CDR2 from the germline V gene are SGHRS and YFSETQ. J gave up 6 bases and V 2 bases, and 6 bases lay outside the gene matches. This chain's CDR3 is CASSLLAEGKTQYF. The CDR3 region has the DNA TGCGCCAGCAGCTTACTAGCGGAAGGGAAGACCCAGTACTTC. Full variable domain (remainder filled in from reference TRBV5-1 and TRBJ2-5): KAGVTQTPRYLIKTRGQQVTLSCSPISGHRSVSWYQQTPGQGLQFLFEYFSETQRNKGNFPGRFSGRQFSNSRSEMNVSTLELGDSALYLCASSLLAEGKTQYFGPGTRLLVL.